This is a list of T cell receptor beta chains from one sample in a study of CD8 T cells in Susac syndrome. TCRdb recomputed calls from the immunoSEQ multiplex PCR reads with MiXCR, one row per CDR3 protein. The repertoire consists of roughly 160,000 distinct CDR3 sequences, with around 95% occurring once and the leading ten covering 0.14%. The sequenced sample consisted of CD4+ T cells from PBMCs. The receptor set was obtained from a human donor in good health. CDR3s leave out the opening cysteine and the closing phenylalanine or tryptophan. Each record gives: V gene, CDR3 length, clone size, J gene, CDR3 protein. Rows give clone size only sometimes, using once, few, many, or a class for an expanded clone.

>TRBV7-3|13|.|TRBJ2-3
ASSLMGASTDTQY
>TRBV20-1|13|.|TRBJ2-2
SAHDSQRGTGELF
>TRBV14|12|once|TRBJ1-1
ASSQEYRATEAF
>TRBV20-1|11|.|TRBJ1-4
SAKTGGSEKLF
>TRBV7-9|12|.|TRBJ1-4
ASSLGATNEKLF
>TRBV25-1|12|.|TRBJ2-5
ASGSQQYQETQY
>TRBV7-9|11|few|TRBJ1-1
ASSRDRGTEAF
>TRBV3-1|12|.|TRBJ2-7
ASSPRDRGREQY
>TRBV5-1|14|.|TRBJ2-1
ASSLEVLQGWNEQF
>TRBV6-2/TRBV6-3|13|.|TRBJ2-7
ASSHGSGATHEQY
>TRBV5-4|12|.|TRBJ1-1
ASSSATAYTEAF
>TRBV20-1|12|.|TRBJ2-1
SAIRDSGHNEQF
>TRBV30|12|.|TRBJ2-5
AWSLGQAPETQY
>TRBV15|16|.|TRBJ1-5
ATSRGYRDRVSNQPQH
>TRBV15|16|.|TRBJ2-5
ATSRGLAGGRSQETQY
>TRBV5-6|11|.|TRBJ2-7
ASSFGPGTEQY
>TRBV4-3|12|.|TRBJ2-7
ASSQGQETYEQY
>TRBV11-2|10|.|TRBJ2-1
ASSFAGQQQF
>TRBV5-1|11|.|TRBJ2-7
ASSPIGVYEQY
>TRBV20-1|9|.|TRBJ2-7
SARGPIEWY
>TRBV11-1|12|.|TRBJ2-1
ASSFGGSYNEQF
>TRBV29-1|14|.|TRBJ1-2
SVWTGGRETNYGYT
>TRBV10-3|14|.|TRBJ2-3
AISEVAGIGGDTQY
>TRBV29-1|15|.|TRBJ1-1
SVEPGQGRFMDTEAF
>TRBV5-1|12|.|TRBJ2-5
ASSLTAGEETQY
>TRBV30|9|.|TRBJ2-7
AWAWEYEQY
>TRBV3-1|11|.|TRBJ2-2
ASSRQGTGELF
>TRBV11-3|13|.|TRBJ2-2
ASSFSGVNTGELF
>TRBV29-1|11|.|TRBJ2-1
SVVGDRRAEQF
>TRBV7-3|12|.|TRBJ1-6
ASSREQNNSPLH
>TRBV28|12|.|TRBJ2-1
ASSSGPHYNEQF
>TRBV3-1|13|.|TRBJ2-3
ASSPPGLALDTQY
>TRBV4-1|13|.|TRBJ1-6
ASSRGDREDSPLH
>TRBV12-3/TRBV12-4|13|.|TRBJ2-5
ASSSSTGSGETQY
>TRBV9|13|.|TRBJ2-3
ASSVATEITDTQY
>TRBV27|14|.|TRBJ2-1
ASSPPKGGLGNEQF
>TRBV2|11|.|TRBJ2-5
ATESPGRETQY
>TRBV5-1|12|.|TRBJ2-5
ASSLGVSEETQY
>TRBV19|12|.|TRBJ2-1
ASSLAAFYNEQF
>TRBV5-1|13|.|TRBJ2-1
ASSRGTSGFREQF
>TRBV12-3/TRBV12-4|12|.|TRBJ1-6
ASSFEGYNSPLH
>TRBV6-5|15|.|TRBJ2-3
ASSYTQAGAGTDTQY
>TRBV3-1|10|few|TRBJ1-1
ASSQGGTEAF
>TRBV29-1|10|.|TRBJ2-5
SVTGGGETQY
>TRBV4-3|13|.|TRBJ1-5
ASSQFWIGNQPQH
>TRBV7-7|12|.|TRBJ2-3
ASSFGTSADTQY
>TRBV20-1|11|.|TRBJ2-7
SATGILSYEQY
>TRBV30|10|.|TRBJ1-2
AWSATTAGYT
>TRBV29-1|10|.|TRBJ2-2
SASEQAGELF
>TRBV29-1|11|once|TRBJ1-2
SVEDGRAYGYT
>TRBV28|11|.|TRBJ1-5
ASDRASNQPQH
>TRBV12-3/TRBV12-4|12|.|TRBJ2-3
ASSLFRDPDTQY